Shown below are 29 T cell receptor beta chains from a single sample sequenced in a study of graft-versus-host responses after intestinal transplantation. No antigens are known for them. Libraries were prepared by immunoSEQ multiplex PCR; TCRdb keeps only in-frame clonotypes and omits some of them. Altogether about 130,000 clones are present, just over 90% being singletons, with the ten largest covering about 0.16%. The source was unstimulated CD4+ T cells sorted from spleen or lymph node cells, collected before intestinal transplant. These receptors came from a human donor who received an intestinal transplant.

This clone has only one observation. This rearrangement joins TRBV4-2 to TRBJ2-3, with 14 bases identical to TRBD2. Per germline, CDR1 LGHNA and CDR2 YNFKEQ. CDR3 length equals 18 residues. The V gene end was trimmed by 4 bases and the J gene end by 1 base; junction bases not matched to a gene: 7. The CDR3 loop reads CASSRRLAGGLGTDTQYF. As DNA, the CDR3 is TGTGCCAGCAGCCGGAGACTAGCGGGGGGGCTGGGCACAGATACGCAGTATTTT.

The chain uses TRBV10-3 and TRBJ1-2; D remains ambiguous. This CDR3 spans 12 amino acids. Trimming removed 6 bases from V and 1 base from J, with 6 bases in between. CDR1 and CDR2 (germline): ENHRY, SYGVKD. For the CDR3, the DNA is TGTGCCATCAGGGCCGATAACTATGGCTACACCTTC. Amino acids: CAIRADNYGYTF.

The genes are TRBV19 and TRBJ1-2, with TRBD1 identical over 9 bases. CDR1 is LNHDA, CDR2 SQIVND, per germline (reference sequence). J gave up 6 bases and V 6 bases, and 2 bases lay outside the gene matches. This CDR3 spans 12 amino acids. The CDR3 is CASRTGGHGYTF. In nucleotides, the CDR3 is TGTGCCAGTAGGACAGGGGGACATGGCTACACCTTC.

CDR3 region: CAISRTVYNEQFF. CDR3 sequence (DNA): TGTGCCATCAGTCGGACCGTCTACAATGAGCAGTTCTTC. This chain uses TRBV10-3 with TRBJ2-1; D is uncertain. This CDR3 is built from 13 residues. V shed 5 bases and J shed 3 bases, with 8 bases lying between them. Germline lookup yields CDR1 ENHRY and CDR2 SYGVKD.

The CDR3 DNA reads as TGTGCCAGCAGTGGAGTGGGGCGGGGCTATGGCTACACCTTC. Its protein product is CASSGVGRGYGYTF. The V gene is TRBV6-1, the J gene TRBJ1-2, with D tentatively TRBD1 (5 bases). This CDR3 region has 14 residues. From germline, CDR1 is MNHNS and CDR2 SASEGT. The V end was cut by 4 bases, the J end by 4 bases, with 13 bases between.

This chain connects TRBV20-1 to TRBJ2-7; a weak D match, TRBD1 (6 bases). Germline V gene lookup returns CDR1 DFQATT and CDR2 SNEGSKA (reference sequence). The CDR3 spans 11 residues. Trimming took 4 bases from V and 6 from J, leaving 10 bases between them. DNA for the CDR3: TGCAGTGCTAACAGGGAAGGCGAGCAGTACTTC. Amino acid sequence: CSANREGEQYF.

The rearrangement uses TRBV23-1 and TRBJ2-1; D is perhaps TRBD1 (6 bases). TRBV23-1 is annotated as an ORF whose role is uncertain. The CDR3 spans 17 residues. Trimming left V 7 bases short and J 6 bases short, with 25 bases between. DNA of the CDR3: TGCGCCAGCACCCCCCCCACAGGGAGCGGCCGAGTCAATGAGCAGTTCTTC. It translates to CASTPPTGSGRVNEQFF.

The rearrangement joins TRBV5-6 to TRBJ1-2, with D possibly matching TRBD1 (5 bases). V was trimmed by 1 base and J by 8 bases, leaving 15 bases between them. This CDR3 has 14 amino acids. The germline V gene has CDR1 SGHDT and CDR2 YYEEEE. CDR3 in DNA: TGTGCCAGCAGCTTGCCAGGGCTTACTAGGGGCTACACCTTC. Its protein is CASSLPGLTRGYTF.

The V call is TRBV7-9, the J call TRBJ1-1; D is perhaps TRBD1 (6 bases). Germline assignment: CDR1 SEHNR and CDR2 FQNEAQ (reference sequence). Trimming shortened V by 6 bases and J by 1 base, and 15 bases separated the two germline ends. The CDR3 spans 15 residues. Written as DNA, the CDR3 is TGTGCCAGCAGTCCCTGGGGACAACGGAACACTGAAGCTTTCTTT. This translates into CASSPWGQRNTEAFF. Complete variable domain (other parts from reference TRBV7-9 and TRBJ1-1): DTGVSQNPRHKITKRGQNVTFRCDPISEHNRLYWYRQTLGQGPEFLTYFQNEAQLEKSRLLSDRFSAERPKGSFSTLEIQRTEQGDSAMYLCASSPWGQRNTEAFFGQGTRLTVV.

This clone was counted a single time. The CDR3 DNA follows: TGCAGTGCTAGGTCTACTGATGGCTACACCTTC. Protein: CSARSTDGYTF. The chain combines TRBV20-1 with TRBJ1-2; D not resolved. CDR3 length: 11 residues. The V and J ends lost 3 bases and 6 bases respectively, with 8 bases between them. Germline CDR1 is DFQATT and CDR2 is SNEGSKA (reference sequence).

V gene TRBV11-3 combines with J gene TRBJ2-2, with D maybe TRBD2 (5 bases). The germline V and J ends were trimmed by 7 bases and 3 bases, with 15 bases remaining between them. CDR1 is SGHNT, CDR2 YENEEA, per germline. The length of the CDR3 is 15 residues. The CDR3 region has the DNA TGTGCCAGCACCCCGGGGATAGCCGACACCGGGGAGCTGTTTTTT. Its translation is CASTPGIADTGELFF. Supplemented by reference TRBV11-3 and TRBJ2-2, the full variable domain reads EAGVVQSPRYKIIEKKQPVAFWCNPISGHNTLYWYLQNLGQGPELLIRYENEEAVDDSQLPKDRFSAERLKGVDSTLKIQPAELGDSAVYLCASTPGIADTGELFFGEGSRLTVL.

V usage is TRBV11-2 and J usage is TRBJ2-7; TRBD1 matches at 7 bases. The CDR3 loop spans 17 amino acids. With V trimmed by 5 bases and J by 5 bases, 18 bases remained unmatched. Per germline, CDR1 SGHAT and CDR2 FQNNGV. The CDR3 coding sequence is TGTGCCAGCAGCCCACGATCACTCCTAGGACAGGATCACGAGCAGTACTTC. This gives the protein CASSPRSLLGQDHEQYF.

The chain joins TRBV6-1 to TRBJ1-2; 9 bases fit TRBD1. Germline assignment: CDR1 MNHNS and CDR2 SASEGT. V trimming: 6 bases; J trimming: 7 bases; junction bases outside the gene matches: 18. This CDR3 spans 17 amino acids. In DNA, the CDR3 is TGTGCCAGCAGGGAATACAGGGGGCGAATCCCTATACTTGGCTACACCTTC. This sequence encodes CASREYRGRIPILGYTF.

The V gene is TRBV5-4, the J gene TRBJ1-1; D uncertain. Germline assignment: CDR1 SGHNT and CDR2 YYREEE (reference sequence). The V end was cut by 0 bases, the J end by 1 base, with 7 bases between. The CDR3 extends over 14 amino acids. CDR3 DNA sequence: TGTGCCAGCAGCTTGGAGTTCCAGAACACTGAAGCTTTCTTT. Amino acids: CASSLEFQNTEAFF.

The rearrangement joins TRBV25-1 to TRBJ1-2; TRBD1 is a possible D gene (6 bases). The germline V gene has CDR1 MGHDK and CDR2 SYGVNS. V lost 6 bases, J lost 3 bases, and 11 bases lay in between. This CDR3 has 13 amino acids. CDR3 sequence: CASRRGGDYGYTF. As DNA, the CDR3 is TGTGCCAGCAGGAGGGGGGGAGACTATGGCTACACCTTC.

This chain uses TRBV19 with TRBJ1-2; 7 positions agree with TRBD1. The CDR3 sequence is 15 residues long. The germline CDR1 and CDR2 sequences are LNHDA and SQIVND (reference sequence). J lost 2 bases, V lost 5 bases, and 8 bases had no gene match. CDR3 in amino acids: CASSSQTGLNYGYTF. The CDR3 DNA is TGTGCCAGTAGTTCTCAGACAGGGCTAAACTATGGCTACACCTTC.

This chain links TRBV19 with TRBJ1-1; 7 nucleotides align to TRBD1. This CDR3 is built from 14 residues. Per germline, CDR1 LNHDA and CDR2 SQIVND (reference sequence). V shed 6 bases, J shed 6 bases, and the junction held 10 bases outside the gene matches. In nucleotides, the CDR3 is TGTGCCAGTAGCCGTGACAGGGACAACGCTGAAGCTTTCTTT. Residues: CASSRDRDNAEAFF.

The chain couples TRBV19 to TRBJ1-5, with D hard to call. The CDR3 is 12 amino acids. Germline CDR1 is LNHDA and CDR2 is SQIVND (reference sequence). V lost 6 bases, J lost 7 bases, and 10 bases lay in between. The CDR3 loop is CASSFLGQPQHF. The CDR3 DNA sequence: TGTGCCAGTAGCTTCTTGGGGCAGCCCCAGCATTTT.

J is TRBJ1-5 and V is TRBV12-2. TRBV12-2 is deemed a pseudogene. This CDR3 region has 15 residues. The CDR3 loop is CASRLDSAGDQPQHF. For the CDR3, the DNA is TGTGCAAGTCGCTTAGACAGCGCGGGCGATCAGCCCCAGCATTTT.

The chain combines TRBV5-6 with TRBJ2-5, with D possibly being TRBD2 (5 bases). V was shortened by 2 bases and J by 4 bases, with 12 bases between the two germline ends. Germline CDR1 reads SGHDT; CDR2 reads YYEEEE. This CDR3 region has 14 residues. CDR3 protein: CASSLDPAGETQYF. CDR3 sequence (DNA): TGTGCCAGCAGCTTAGATCCTGCGGGAGAGACCCAGTACTTC.

This clone was seen a few times. The chain has TRBV7-2 and TRBJ2-2; unclear D gene. The V end lost 1 base, the J end lost 5 bases, and 8 bases lay between the germline ends. Germline CDR1 and CDR2: SGHTA and FQGNSA. CDR3 length: 14 residues. The CDR3 nucleotides are TGTGCCAGCAGCTTAGAACTCTTAACCGGGGAGCTGTTTTTT. Its translation is CASSLELLTGELFF.

J is TRBJ1-2 and V is TRBV6-6; 8 nucleotides agree with TRBD1. V dropped 8 bases and J dropped 5; count of bases not matched to a gene: 10. The CDR3 loop spans 14 amino acids. Germline CDR1 reads MNHNY; CDR2 reads SVGAGI (reference sequence). This CDR3 reads CASDGQGKFYGYTF. CDR3 DNA: TGTGCCAGCGACGGACAGGGTAAATTTTATGGCTACACCTTC.

This clone appeared once. The chain has TRBV7-2 and TRBJ2-3, with 8 bases lining up with TRBD2. V trimming: 3 bases; J trimming: 4 bases; junction bases outside the gene matches: 9. The CDR3 length is 16 residues. CDR1 and CDR2 from the germline V gene are SGHTA and FQGNSA. The CDR3 nucleotides read TGTGCCAGCAGCTTCGCGGGGGGACCCAGTTCAGATACGCAGTATTTT. Translating it yields CASSFAGGPSSDTQYF.

As DNA, the CDR3 is TGCGCCAGCGGGACGGGAAACTATGGCTACACCTTC. Residues: CASGTGNYGYTF. This chain links TRBV5-1 with TRBJ1-2; tentative D call: TRBD1 (5 bases). Trimming removed 7 bases at V and 2 bases at J, with 9 bases between. The CDR3 runs to 12 residues. In germline, CDR1 is SGHRS, CDR2 YFSETQ.

This rearrangement joins TRBV9 to TRBJ1-2, with 9 bases matching TRBD1. With 2 bases clipped from V and 5 bases from J, the junction kept 4 bases outside the gene matches. The CDR3 covers 14 residues. Germline-derived CDR1 and CDR2 are SGDLS and YYNGEE. The CDR3 sequence is CASSVGTGQYGYTF. CDR3 DNA: TGTGCCAGCAGCGTGGGGACAGGGCAGTATGGCTACACCTTC.

J is TRBJ2-4 and V is TRBV5-4; a possible D gene is TRBD1 (5 bases). This CDR3 comprises 16 residues. V was shortened by 4 bases and J by 1 base, with 15 bases between the two germline ends. CDR1 and CDR2 from the germline V gene are SGHNT and YYREEE (reference sequence). CDR3 amino acids: CASSQDTKGAKNIQYF. The CDR3 bases are TGTGCCAGCAGCCAAGACACGAAGGGGGCCAAAAACATTCAGTACTTC. Supplemented by reference TRBV5-4 and TRBJ2-4, the full variable domain reads ETGVTQSPTHLIKTRGQQVTLRCSSQSGHNTVSWYQQALGQGPQFIFQYYREEENGRGNFPPRFSGLQFPNYSSELNVNALELDDSALYLCASSQDTKGAKNIQYFGAGTRLSVL.

The gene calls are TRBV6-1 and TRBJ1-5; TRBD1 might be the D (6 bases). There are 14 residues in the CDR3. The V end was cut by 0 bases, the J end by 9 bases, with 12 bases between. Germline CDR1 and CDR2: MNHNS and SASEGT. In DNA form, the CDR3 reads TGTGCCAGCAGTGAAGCAACAGGGTCAGCGCCCCAGCATTTT. Protein product: CASSEATGSAPQHF.

Comment on this clone: Other DNA sequences from this sample encode an identical CDR3 as well. V is TRBV30 and J is TRBJ1-6; D unresolved. The CDR3 loop spans 13 amino acids. CDR1 and CDR2 (germline): GTSNPN, SVGIG (reference sequence). V gave up 0 bases and J gave up 7 bases, with 7 bases separating them. CDR3 amino acids: CAWSVVANSPLHF. In DNA form, the CDR3 reads TGTGCCTGGAGTGTGGTGGCGAATTCACCCCTCCACTTT.

The chain employs TRBV11-1 and TRBJ2-1; no clear D gene. This CDR3 is 13 amino acids long. Germline V gene sequence: CDR1 SGHAT, CDR2 FQDESV (reference sequence). V lost 1 base and J 2 bases, leaving 3 bases between the germline ends. Here the CDR3 reads CASSLGAYNEQFF. The DNA of the CDR3 is TGTGCCAGCAGCTTAGGGGCCTACAATGAGCAGTTCTTC.